This T cell receptor (beta chain) was documented in a study of T cells in localized non-small cell lung cancer. With respect to this clone: Its antigen is currently unknown.

Study-wide points: Tumor trailed uninvolved adjacent lung in T cell clonality, which peaked there.

Trimming removed 6 bases at V and 1 base at J, with 7 bases between. There are 13 residues in the CDR3. Germline values: CDR1 MNHNY, CDR2 SVGAGI (reference sequence). Method: immunoSEQ multiplex PCR; TCRdb's copy keeps in-frame clones and lacks some. This table has under 20,000 clones, about 80% appearing once. The sample was peripheral blood, taken before any cancer treatment. The receptor comes from a female donor aged 60 or older with stage I lung adenocarcinoma. The J gene is TRBJ2-1, the V gene TRBV6-6, with D unresolved. CDR3 sequence reads: CASRGGSYNEQFF. The CDR3 nucleotides read TGTGCCAGCAGGGGTGGGTCCTACAATGAGCAGTTCTTC.